These T cell receptor beta chains were read from a single sample in a study of Ad26.COV2.S vaccination and SARS-CoV-2 variants. The assay was immunoSEQ multiplex PCR, and TCRdb's table has in-frame clones only and misses some. The sample contains around 400,000 clones, 83% of which appear only once. Material: peripheral blood, obtained in a trial of Ad26.COV2.S vaccine versus placebo. Source of these receptors: a person between 18 and 65 years old who received the Ad26.COV2.S COVID-19 vaccine or a placebo. The CDR3 runs from the conserved cysteine through the conserved F or W. The D gene is left open where the match is weak. Clone size appears in some rows only: once, few, many, or a class for an expanded clone.

clone_size j_call d_call v_call cdr3_nt cdr3_aa
NA TRBJ2-2 NA TRBV2 TGTGCCAGCAAGGGGACTCCGGGACAAGTGAACACCGGGGAGCTGTTTTTT CASKGTPGQVNTGELFF
NA TRBJ1-1 NA TRBV7-3 TGTGCCAGCAGCTTCTCACAGAACACTGAAGCTTTCTTT CASSFSQNTEAFF
NA TRBJ1-6 TRBD1 TRBV3-1/TRBV3-2 TGTGCCAGCAGCCACAGGGGGCAGGGTTCACCCCTCCACTTT CASSHRGQGSPLHF
NA TRBJ1-2 NA TRBV7-9 TGTGCCAGCAGCCCAGGGGACTATGGCTACACCTTC CASSPGDYGYTF
NA TRBJ1-2 NA TRBV3-1/TRBV3-2 TGTGCCAGCAGCCAAGACACCTATGGCTACACCTTC CASSQDTYGYTF
NA TRBJ1-2 NA TRBV5-1 TGCGCCAGCAGCTTGGGATCCGGGTATGGGTCTGGCTACACCTTC CASSLGSGYGSGYTF
few TRBJ2-1 TRBD2 TRBV24-1 TGTGCCACCAGTGAACCCCGGGAGGGCGACAATGAGCAGTTCTTC CATSEPREGDNEQFF
NA TRBJ2-5 NA TRBV30 TGTGCCTGGAGTGTACAGGGCGGGCAAGAGACCCAGTACTTC CAWSVQGGQETQYF
NA TRBJ1-1 NA TRBV30 TGTGCCTGCCTTTTCGGACCCAAGTCGGCTTTCTTT CACLFGPKSAFF
NA TRBJ1-5 NA TRBV15 TGTGCCACCAGCAGATCCCGGGGGGCACGGCAGCCCCAGCATTTT CATSRSRGARQPQHF
NA TRBJ1-2 NA TRBV27 TGTGCCAGCAGTTTATGGGCAGGACACTATGGCTACACCTTC CASSLWAGHYGYTF
NA TRBJ1-1 NA TRBV20-1 TGCACCCCGGGGGAACGTGAAGCTTTCTTT CTPGEREAFF
NA TRBJ2-5 NA TRBV7-9 TGTGCCAGCAGCTTTATCTCGGGGACCCAGTACTTC CASSFISGTQYF
NA TRBJ2-5 NA TRBV7-8 TGTGCCAGCAGCTCAGGACGGCGAGGGGGGTTGGAGACCCAGTACTTC CASSSGRRGGLETQYF
once TRBJ2-1 TRBD1 TRBV9 TGTGCCAGCAGCCCCAAGGGGGCAGCGGCCCTCTATGAGCAGTTCTTC CASSPKGAAALYEQFF
NA TRBJ2-3 TRBD1 TRBV5-1 TGCGCCAGCAGCCCGGACAGGGGAACAGATACGCAGTATTTT CASSPDRGTDTQYF
NA TRBJ1-2 NA TRBV7-2 TGTGCCAGCAGCTTAAGGATCACAAATGGCTACACCTTC CASSLRITNGYTF
NA TRBJ2-3 TRBD2 TRBV5-5 TGTGCCAGCAGCCAGGCCACTAGCGGCACAGATACGCAGTATTTT CASSQATSGTDTQYF
NA TRBJ2-7 TRBD1 TRBV7-2 TGTGCCAGCAGCTTAGTTTTCGGGACAGGTTTCTCCTACGAGCAGTACTTC CASSLVFGTGFSYEQYF
NA TRBJ1-2 NA TRBV11-2 TGTGCCAGCAGCTCCCTAGGACAGTATGGCTACACCTTC CASSSLGQYGYTF
NA TRBJ2-5 TRBD2 TRBV29-1 TGCAGCGTTGTTCCCTGGACTAGCGGGAGAATCCTGGGAGAGACCCAGTACTTC CSVVPWTSGRILGETQYF
NA TRBJ1-3 NA TRBV6-5 TGTGCCTGCTCGACAGCCATCTCTGGAAACACCATATATTTT CACSTAISGNTIYF
NA TRBJ2-6 NA TRBV21-1 TGTGCCAGCAGCAAAGGAGAGCGGGAGGCTAGCTGCTCTGGGGCCAACGTCCTGACTTTC CASSKGEREASCSGANVLTF
NA TRBJ1-1 NA TRBV4-1 TGCGCCAGCAGCCAAGAAAGGGGGATCGCGGGGAACACTGAAGCTTTCTTT CASSQERGIAGNTEAFF
NA TRBJ2-1 TRBD2 TRBV20-1 TGCAGTGCTAGTAGGCGGGGGGGAGTAGTTGAGCAGTTCTTC CSASRRGGVVEQFF
NA TRBJ2-7 NA TRBV9 TGTGCCAGCAGCGCGCGGGACAGTACCTACGAGCAGTACTTC CASSARDSTYEQYF
NA TRBJ1-2 NA TRBV5-6 TGTGCCAGCAGCTTGGTCGGAGTAGGAATCTATGGCTACACCTTC CASSLVGVGIYGYTF
NA TRBJ2-3 TRBD2 TRBV27 TGTGCCAGCAGTTGGGGGGGGGTCACAGATACGCAGTATTTT CASSWGGVTDTQYF
NA TRBJ1-6 NA TRBV27 TGTGCCAGCAGTTGGGAGCACTCCTATAATTCACCCCTCCACTTT CASSWEHSYNSPLHF
few TRBJ1-5 TRBD1 TRBV5-1 TGCGCCAGCAGCTTAACAGGGGACTCCAATCAGCCCCAGCATTTT CASSLTGDSNQPQHF
NA TRBJ1-1 NA TRBV9 TGTGCCAGCAGCGTTGACTCCCGCACTGAAGCTTTCTTT CASSVDSRTEAFF
many TRBJ1-2 NA TRBV30 TGTGCCTGGAGTACCCAGTCGGGCGGCTACACCTTC CAWSTQSGGYTF
NA TRBJ1-1 TRBD1 TRBV7-9 TGTGCCAGCGCCAAAGGCGGGACAGCCCTTGGGAACACTGAAGCTTTCTTT CASAKGGTALGNTEAFF
NA TRBJ2-7 NA TRBV7-9 TGTGCCAGCAGCTTAACGGCGGCAGGGAGCTCCTACGAGCAGTACTTC CASSLTAAGSSYEQYF
NA TRBJ1-4 NA TRBV18 TGTGCCAGCTCACGAAGTCACGGGGGGAATGAAAAACTGTTTTTT CASSRSHGGNEKLFF
NA TRBJ1-2 NA TRBV6-5 TGTGCCAGCAGTTACTCTAGGCTGATCAGCGGCTACACCTTC CASSYSRLISGYTF
NA TRBJ2-4 NA TRBV6-2/TRBV6-3 TGTGCCAGCAGCGGCGGCCCTCAGCTAGCCAAAAACATTCAGTACTTC CASSGGPQLAKNIQYF
NA TRBJ2-6 NA TRBV30 TGTGCCTGGGCTGTAGGGGGGGCCAACGTCCTGACTTTC CAWAVGGANVLTF
NA TRBJ2-2 NA TRBV3-1/TRBV3-2 TGTGCCAGCAGCCAAGGCCCAGTCGTAAGGACCGGGGAGCTGTTTTTT CASSQGPVVRTGELFF
NA TRBJ2-6 NA TRBV11-2 TGTGCCAGCAGCTTAGTAGACAGGGCCAACGTCCTGACTTTC CASSLVDRANVLTF
NA TRBJ1-1 TRBD1 TRBV7-2 TGTGCCAGCAGCTCCACCCACAGGGGGCGGCCTGAAGCTTTCTTT CASSSTHRGRPEAFF
NA TRBJ2-1 NA TRBV7-3 TGTGCCAGCAGCTTAATCGGGGGTTCCTACAATGAGCAGTTCTTC CASSLIGGSYNEQFF
NA TRBJ2-7 NA TRBV12-3/TRBV12-4 TGTGCCAGCAGTCCCGGAGGGTCCGAGCAGTACTTC CASSPGGSEQYF
NA TRBJ2-1 NA TRBV6-1 TGTGCCAGCAGTGACCGCGTTGAGCAGTTCTTC CASSDRVEQFF
NA TRBJ2-3 TRBD2 TRBV10-3 TGTGCCATCAGTGCTGTGACGGGGGGTGGTACAGATACGCAGTATTTT CAISAVTGGGTDTQYF
NA TRBJ2-5 TRBD2 TRBV9 TGTGCCAGCAGCGTCGGACTAGCGGGGGGCGGAGTAGAGACCCAGTACTTC CASSVGLAGGGVETQYF
NA TRBJ1-3 NA TRBV7-9 TGTGCCAGCAGGGTAGATGGTTCGGGAAACACCATATATTTT CASRVDGSGNTIYF
few TRBJ2-2 NA TRBV2 TGTGCCAGCATCTTTCAGGGTGTGGCCGGGGAGCTGTTTTTT CASIFQGVAGELFF
NA TRBJ2-5 NA TRBV3-1/TRBV3-2 TGTGCCAGCAGCCAGTTAGCTCAGGGGCCGACACAAGAGACCCAGTACTTC CASSQLAQGPTQETQYF
NA TRBJ1-3 NA TRBV3-1/TRBV3-2 TGTGCCAGCAGCCAAAGGGGAAACACCATATATTTT CASSQRGNTIYF
NA TRBJ1-5 TRBD1 TRBV2 TGTGCCAGCCGGGACAGAAATCAGCCCCAGCATTTT CASRDRNQPQHF
NA TRBJ2-5 NA TRBV19 TGTGCCAGTAGTAAGGACTACGACCGGGAGACCCAGTACTTC CASSKDYDRETQYF
few TRBJ1-5 NA TRBV5-6 TGTGCCAGCAGCTTGGGGATGGGCAGCTTTAATCAGCCCCAGCATTTT CASSLGMGSFNQPQHF
once TRBJ2-7 TRBD2 TRBV9 TGTGCCAGCAGCGGGACTAGCAACGAGCAGTACTTC CASSGTSNEQYF
NA TRBJ1-1 NA TRBV6-5 TGTGCCAGCCCCCCCGGGTGGGATAACACTGAAGCTTTCTTT CASPPGWDNTEAFF
NA TRBJ1-2 TRBD1 TRBV6-5 TGTGCCAGCGGCCGACAGGGAGGCTACACCTTC CASGRQGGYTF
NA TRBJ2-3 NA TRBV2 TGTGCCAGCAGTCCCCTATCAACAGATACGCAGTATTTT CASSPLSTDTQYF
NA TRBJ1-2 TRBD1 TRBV27 TGTGCCAGCAGTCGGACAGGGTCCTATGGCTACACCTTC CASSRTGSYGYTF
NA TRBJ1-1 NA TRBV18 TGTGCCAGCTCACCAAAGCAGGGTAACACTGAAGCTTTCTTT CASSPKQGNTEAFF